This T cell receptor (beta chain) was documented in a study of T cells in Graves' hyperthyroidism and ophthalmopathy. Amplification targeted TCR beta CDR3 regions from RNA transcripts. The HTBI primer set was used in a first-round RT-PCR of the TCR CDR3. TCRdb processed the multiplex PCR reads anew with MiXCR; each CDR3 protein has one entry. This sample has 500,000 to 600,000 distinct CDR3 sequences; under 60% occur once, and the top ten carry around 17%. This CDR3 contains 13 residues. From germline, CDR1 is SEHNR and CDR2 FQNEAQ (reference sequence). Study-wide results and limits: Clonotypes that were expanded in thyroid above 0.001 mostly appeared in blood too.

Comment on this clonotype: Its cognate antigen is unknown. A junction boundary mismatches the germline segment, possibly from a read error.

The chain is built from TRBV7-9 and TRBJ1-3; 9 bases agree with TRBD1. Sequencing used peripheral blood or thyroid tissue (not recorded which). This clonotype originated in an adult woman with Graves' disease, either hyperthyroidism or ophthalmopathy (not recorded which). In nucleotides, the CDR3 is TGCGCCAGCCGATGGGACAGGGTGAACACCATATATTTT. Protein: CASRWDRVNTIYF.